The 26 T cell receptor beta chains below all came from one sample that was sequenced in a study of T cell changes during pregnancy in multiple sclerosis. TCRdb's table, derived via immunoSEQ multiplex PCR, lists solely in-frame clones and lacks some. The sample yields roughly 30,000 clones, around 91% seen once. The sequencing used CD8+ T cells from peripheral blood mononuclear cells, collected after pregnancy. These receptor sequences come from a female donor with multiple sclerosis, enrolled in a pregnancy study.

J is TRBJ2-5 and V is TRBV5-1, with 9 bases that match TRBD1. Per germline, CDR1 SGHRS and CDR2 YFSETQ. With V trimmed by 4 bases and J by 3 bases, 10 bases remained unmatched. This CDR3 is 16 amino acids long. For the CDR3, the DNA is TGCGCCAGCAGCCCTAACTACTGGACAGGGGAAGAGACCCAGTACTTC. Its translation is CASSPNYWTGEETQYF.

V is TRBV10-2 and J is TRBJ2-1, with a tentative D call TRBD2 (5 bases). The CDR3 has 14 amino acids. Between the trimmed V and J ends, which lost 4 bases and 0 bases, there was a span of 7 bases. CDR1 and CDR2 from the germline V gene are WSHSY and SAAADI. CDR3 residues: CASSAGSSYNEQFF. For the CDR3, the DNA is TGCGCCAGCAGTGCGGGGAGCTCCTACAATGAGCAGTTCTTC.

The chain employs TRBV5-4 and TRBJ2-5, with 7 nucleotides matching TRBD2. The CDR3 runs to 14 residues. Trimming removed 3 bases from V and 6 bases from J; junction bases left unmatched: 8. The germline V gene encodes CDR1 SGHNT and CDR2 YYREEE (reference sequence). DNA for the CDR3: TGTGCCAGCAGCTCCGGGGGAGGGATGAAGACCCAGTACTTC. Encoded protein: CASSSGGGMKTQYF.

This clone is classed as medium-sized (0.01 to 0.1%). Here the CDR3 reads CASSYSVGTGSSEQYF. The CDR3 bases are TGTGCCAGCAGTTACTCGGTTGGGACAGGGAGCAGCGAGCAGTACTTC. V and J are TRBV6-5 and TRBJ2-7; 9 bases agree with TRBD1. V was clipped by 0 bases and J by 6 bases; unmatched bases: 9. The CDR3 length is 16 residues. CDR1 is MNHEY, CDR2 SVGAGI, per germline.

The chain employs TRBV5-4 and TRBJ1-4, with 7 positions matching TRBD1. This CDR3 comprises 16 residues. V shed 3 bases and J 5 bases; nucleotides not matched to a gene: 10. CDR1 and CDR2 from the germline V gene are SGHNT and YYREEE (reference sequence). The CDR3 is CASSYSPGTVNEKLFF. The CDR3 region has the DNA TGTGCCAGCAGCTACTCCCCCGGGACAGTCAATGAAAAACTGTTTTTT.

CDR3 residues: CASSSQGTGNTIYF. The CDR3 DNA is TGTGCCAGCAGCTCACAGGGGACTGGAAACACCATATATTTT. The V gene is TRBV7-9, the J gene TRBJ1-3; TRBD1 agrees at 7 bases. The V and J ends lost 4 bases and 2 bases, in that order; junction bases with no gene match: 2. The CDR3 loop spans 14 amino acids. The V gene's germline CDR1 is SEHNR and CDR2 FQNEAQ (reference sequence).

A single count supports this clone. The V and J genes are TRBV19 and TRBJ2-5, with TRBD2 matching over 13 bases. Trimming removed 4 bases from V and 5 bases from J; junction bases left unmatched: 10. Germline V gene lookup returns CDR1 LNHDA and CDR2 SQIVND (reference sequence). There are 17 residues in the CDR3. The CDR3 spells CASSTLGLAGEAETQYF. DNA for the CDR3: TGTGCCAGTAGTACGTTAGGACTAGCGGGAGAAGCGGAGACCCAGTACTTC.

This chain joins TRBV4-3 and TRBJ2-4; D might be TRBD2 (6 bases). CDR3 length: 19 residues. V gave up 0 bases and J gave up 8 bases, with 26 bases separating them. The germline CDR1 and CDR2 sequences are LGHNA and YSLEER. CDR3 in amino acids: CASSQEVGGNRGRVDIQYF. In DNA form, the CDR3 reads TGCGCCAGCAGCCAAGAGGTCGGGGGAAACCGCGGGCGGGTGGACATTCAGTACTTC.

This rearrangement joins TRBV27 to TRBJ2-3, with unresolved D. There are 12 residues in the CDR3. The germline V and J ends were trimmed by 7 bases and 5 bases, with 10 bases remaining between them. Germline V CDR1 and CDR2: MNHEY, SMNVEV (reference sequence). CDR3 nucleotide sequence: TGTGCCAGCACCTCCCTGAGAGATACGCAGTATTTT. Its translation: CASTSLRDTQYF.

Within the sample, this clone is medium-sized. J is TRBJ2-2 and V is TRBV6-4, with 10 bases fitting TRBD1. This CDR3 is built from 16 residues. The V gene end was trimmed by 0 bases and the J gene end by 4 bases; junction bases not matched to a gene: 2. CDR1 is MRHNA and CDR2 is SNTAGT in the germline V gene. CDR3 nucleotides: TGTGCCAGCAGTGACTCGAGACAGGGGGCCACCGGGGAGCTGTTTTTT. This translates into CASSDSRQGATGELFF.

J is TRBJ2-7 and V is TRBV10-3; maybe TRBD1 (6 bases). V was clipped by 8 bases and J by 7 bases, with 12 bases between them. The germline gives CDR1 ENHRY, CDR2 SYGVKD. This CDR3 contains 11 residues. CDR3 sequence reads: CAIGQPREQYF. CDR3 coding DNA: TGTGCCATCGGACAGCCTAGGGAGCAGTACTTC.

This clone was counted a single time. This chain uses TRBV27 with TRBJ1-1; D is perhaps TRBD1 (5 bases). The CDR3 has 13 amino acids. Germline-derived CDR1 and CDR2 are MNHEY and SMNVEV (reference sequence). Deletions cut 4 bases from V and 5 bases from J, with 11 bases between. DNA of the CDR3: TGTGCCAGCAGTTGGGGGAGGGAGACTGAAGCTTTCTTT. Translated, it gives CASSWGRETEAFF.

The genes are TRBV6-5 and TRBJ2-3, with 9 bases fitting TRBD2. V lost 3 bases to trimming and J lost 4 bases; unmatched junction nucleotides: 5. There are 15 residues in the CDR3. Germline CDR1 is MNHEY and CDR2 is SVGAGI. The CDR3 loop is CASSYSGRSADTQYF. CDR3 in DNA: TGTGCCAGCAGTTATAGCGGGAGAAGTGCAGATACGCAGTATTTT.

The V and J genes are TRBV28 and TRBJ1-1, with TRBD1 matching over 7 bases. Germline V gives CDR1 MDHEN, CDR2 SYDVKM. V gave up 7 bases and J gave up 0 bases; unmatched junction bases: 5. The CDR3 contains 14 residues. The CDR3 DNA follows: TGTGCCAGCACCTCAGGGGGGATGAACACTGAAGCTTTCTTT. Translated, it gives CASTSGGMNTEAFF.

V is TRBV28 and J is TRBJ1-1; 7 bases are a match to TRBD1. Germline lookup yields CDR1 MDHEN and CDR2 SYDVKM. This CDR3 has 14 amino acids. Losses at the gene ends were 5 bases for V and 5 bases for J; bases not matched to a gene: 8. Here the CDR3 reads CASSPDRVMTEAFF. The CDR3 region has the DNA TGTGCCAGCAGTCCCGACAGGGTGATGACTGAAGCTTTCTTT.

The chain is built from TRBV27 and TRBJ1-1; D gene unclear. Germline CDR1 is MNHEY and CDR2 is SMNVEV (reference sequence). V lost 7 bases to trimming and J lost 2 bases, with 11 bases between them. The CDR3 runs to 13 residues. CDR3: CASTSSLNTEAFF. The CDR3 coding sequence is TGTGCCAGCACTAGCAGCCTAAACACTGAAGCTTTCTTT.

The chain employs TRBV4-1 and TRBJ2-1, with D perhaps matching TRBD2 (6 bases). Germline lookup yields CDR1 MGHRA and CDR2 YSYEKL. V gave up 1 base and J gave up 2 bases, with 15 bases separating them. CDR3 length: 17 residues. As DNA, the CDR3 is TGCGCCAGCAGCCAAGCCTGGCCTAGCGACCCCTACAATGAGCAGTTCTTC. This sequence encodes CASSQAWPSDPYNEQFF.

The V gene is TRBV29-1, the J gene TRBJ2-1; 7 positions agree with TRBD2. Germline CDR1 reads SQVTM; CDR2 reads ANQGSEA. This CDR3 contains 16 residues. The junction had 13 bases not matched to a gene; V was cut back by 4 bases and J by 4 bases. CDR3 DNA sequence: TGCAGCGTTGTCAGTCTAGCGGAAAAGACTTACAATGAGCAGTTCTTC. As protein: CSVVSLAEKTYNEQFF.

This sequence joins TRBV19 and TRBJ1-2; 8 bases line up with TRBD1. The germline V gene encodes CDR1 LNHDA and CDR2 SQIVND (reference sequence). CDR3 length: 13 amino acids. V shed 7 bases and J 8 bases; nucleotides not matched to a gene: 9. Here the CDR3 reads CASTDRGPGGYTF. The CDR3 coding sequence is TGTGCCAGTACCGACAGGGGCCCAGGGGGCTACACCTTC.

The V call is TRBV27, the J call TRBJ2-7, with TRBD2 matching over 12 bases. The CDR3 runs 17 residues. CDR1 is MNHEY and CDR2 is SMNVEV in the germline V gene (reference sequence). J gave up 7 bases and V 4 bases, and 14 bases lay outside the gene matches. CDR3 protein: CASSSLLAGGPSKEQYF. The CDR3 DNA is TGTGCCAGCAGTTCCCTCCTAGCGGGAGGGCCGTCTAAAGAGCAGTACTTC.

This clone has only one observation. The chain uses TRBV30 and TRBJ2-3; 9 nucleotides line up with TRBD1. This CDR3 spans 15 amino acids. V lost 1 base, J lost 1 base, and 3 bases stayed unmatched. Per the germline V gene, CDR1 is GTSNPN and CDR2 is SVGIG (reference sequence). The CDR3 DNA sequence: TGTGCCTGGAGTGAGAGGACAGGGGGCACAGATACGCAGTATTTT. Translation gives CAWSERTGGTDTQYF. Together with reference TRBV30 and TRBJ2-3, the CDR3 gives the full variable domain: SQTIHQWPATLVQPVGSPLSLECTVEGTSNPNLYWYRQAAGRGLQLLFYSVGIGQISSEVPQNLSASRPQDRQFILSSKKLLLSDSGFYLCAWSERTGGTDTQYFGPGTRLTVL.

The chain couples TRBV10-3 to TRBJ1-1; TRBD1 matches 11 bases. Germline assignment: CDR1 ENHRY and CDR2 SYGVKD. This CDR3 is 18 amino acids long. The V and J ends lost 6 bases and 1 base, in that order; junction bases with no gene match: 13. The CDR3 is CAIRPGTGGASRNTEAFF. CDR3 DNA: TGTGCCATCAGGCCCGGGACAGGGGGTGCCAGTAGGAACACTGAAGCTTTCTTT.

The chain employs TRBV4-3 and TRBJ1-4; maybe TRBD1 (5 bases). The CDR3 consists of 17 residues. The V gene lost 0 bases and the J gene lost 0 bases, with 11 bases spanning the gap. Looked up from germline, CDR1 is LGHNA and CDR2 is YSLEER. The CDR3 nucleotides read TGCGCCAGCAGCCAAGATACAGGATTTTCAACTAATGAAAAACTGTTTTTT. As protein: CASSQDTGFSTNEKLFF.

This chain joins TRBV10-2 and TRBJ2-7; the match to TRBD2 covers 8 bases. V trimming: 4 bases; J trimming: 0 bases; junction bases outside the gene matches: 8. This CDR3 has 16 amino acids. Germline V gives CDR1 WSHSY, CDR2 SAAADI. The CDR3: CASSVGLADTSYEQYF. CDR3 nucleotide sequence: TGCGCCAGCAGTGTCGGACTAGCAGACACCTCCTACGAGCAGTACTTC.

A single count supports this clone. This chain connects TRBV13 to TRBJ2-7, with a tentative D call TRBD2 (6 bases). Germline CDR1 is PRHDT and CDR2 is FYEKMQ (reference sequence). The CDR3 length is 14 residues. Trimming took off 3 bases at V and 6 bases at J, with 15 bases between the two ends. The CDR3 protein is CASSLMTSLSEQYF. The CDR3 DNA reads as TGTGCCAGCAGCTTGATGACTAGTCTGAGCGAGCAGTACTTC.

In DNA form, the CDR3 reads TGCGCCAGCAGCCCAGTGGGCGATGGCGGCTACACCTTC. This sequence encodes CASSPVGDGGYTF. The chain combines TRBV4-1 with TRBJ1-2; D ambiguous. The CDR3 extends over 13 amino acids. Per germline, CDR1 MGHRA and CDR2 YSYEKL. Trimming took off 4 bases at V and 8 bases at J, with 14 bases between the two ends.